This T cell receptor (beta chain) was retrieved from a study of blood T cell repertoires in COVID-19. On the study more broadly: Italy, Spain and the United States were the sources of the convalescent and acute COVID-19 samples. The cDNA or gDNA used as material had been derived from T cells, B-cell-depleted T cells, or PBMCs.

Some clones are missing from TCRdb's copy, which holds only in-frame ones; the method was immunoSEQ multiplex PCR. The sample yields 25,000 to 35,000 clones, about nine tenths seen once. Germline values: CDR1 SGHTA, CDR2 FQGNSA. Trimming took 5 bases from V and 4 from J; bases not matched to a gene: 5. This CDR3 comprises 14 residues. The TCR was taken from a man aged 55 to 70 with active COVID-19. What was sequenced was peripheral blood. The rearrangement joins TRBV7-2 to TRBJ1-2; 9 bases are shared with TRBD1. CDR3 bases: TGTGCCAGCAGCACAGGGGGCGCGCCCTATGGCTACACCTTC. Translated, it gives CASSTGGAPYGYTF.